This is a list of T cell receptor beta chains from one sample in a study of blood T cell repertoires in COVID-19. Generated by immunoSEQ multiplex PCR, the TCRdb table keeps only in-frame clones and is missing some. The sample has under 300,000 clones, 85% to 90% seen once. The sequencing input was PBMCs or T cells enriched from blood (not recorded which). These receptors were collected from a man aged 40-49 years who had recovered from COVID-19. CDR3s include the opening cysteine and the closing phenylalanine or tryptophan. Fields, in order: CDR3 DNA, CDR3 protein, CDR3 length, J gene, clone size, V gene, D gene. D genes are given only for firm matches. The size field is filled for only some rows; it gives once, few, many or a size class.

TGTGCCAGTAGTACGGACAGGGGGTACGGTGAAGCTTTCTTT | CASSTDRGYGEAFF | 14 | TRBJ1-1 | . | TRBV19 | TRBD1
TGTGCCAGCAGCGGGACAGGTCTTAACTATGGCTACACCTTC | CASSGTGLNYGYTF | 14 | TRBJ1-2 | . | TRBV11-3 | TRBD1
TGTGCCAGTAGACACTTTTTTGGGCAGGGGGCCTACGAGCAGTACTTC | CASRHFFGQGAYEQYF | 16 | TRBJ2-7 | . | TRBV19 | TRBD1
TGTGCCAGCAGCCCCCAGGGACAGGCGGGTGAAAAACTGTTTTTT | CASSPQGQAGEKLFF | 15 | TRBJ1-4 | . | TRBV7-8 | TRBD1
TGTGCCAGCAGTTACCCACTAGCGGGTTTTGAGGTACGAAGCACAGATACGCAGTATTTT | CASSYPLAGFEVRSTDTQYF | 20 | TRBJ2-3 | . | TRBV6-2/TRBV6-3 | TRBD2
TGTGCCAGCAGCGTATCGTCTAGCGGCACAGATACGCAGTATTTT | CASSVSSSGTDTQYF | 15 | TRBJ2-3 | . | TRBV9 | .
TGTGCCAGCAGTCCCGGGTCATTAGGAAACACCATATATTTT | CASSPGSLGNTIYF | 14 | TRBJ1-3 | . | TRBV27 | .
TGTGCCAGTAGTACCCGGGGTAGCGGGAGCTCCTACGAGCAGTACTTC | CASSTRGSGSSYEQYF | 16 | TRBJ2-7 | . | TRBV19 | TRBD2
TGCGCCAGCAGCTTGGGGGGCAGCGCTGATGGCTACACCTTC | CASSLGGSADGYTF | 14 | TRBJ1-2 | . | TRBV5-1 | .
TGTGCCAGCAGCTTGCCCGGCAGGGCTGGAAACACCATATATTTT | CASSLPGRAGNTIYF | 15 | TRBJ1-3 | . | TRBV5-4 | .
TGTGCCAGCTCACCACCGTTCGGGGACAGAGACAATGAGCAGTTCTTC | CASSPPFGDRDNEQFF | 16 | TRBJ2-1 | . | TRBV18 | TRBD1
TGTGCCATCAGTGAGTCGCTGCGGGAGGTCCTGAACACCGGGGAGCTGTTTTTT | CAISESLREVLNTGELFF | 18 | TRBJ2-2 | . | TRBV10-3 | TRBD2
TGTGCCAGCAGCGTAGTTTCTGCGGGTCCCGGGGAGCTGTTTTTT | CASSVVSAGPGELFF | 15 | TRBJ2-2 | . | TRBV9 | .
TGTGCCTGGAGTATAGCTTATAGCAATCAGCCCCAGCATTTT | CAWSIAYSNQPQHF | 14 | TRBJ1-5 | few | TRBV30 | .
TGTGCCACGCGACGACAGGCGAATAATGAAAAACTGTTTTTT | CATRRQANNEKLFF | 14 | TRBJ1-4 | . | TRBV27 | .
TGTGCCAGCAGCTTAGTGGACAGCTCCTACGAGCAGTACTTC | CASSLVDSSYEQYF | 14 | TRBJ2-7 | . | TRBV7-2 | .
TGTGCCAGCAAGGCGGTCAATCAGCCCCAGCATTTT | CASKAVNQPQHF | 12 | TRBJ1-5 | . | TRBV28 | .
TGCAGCTTCGTCTCTGGAAACACCATATATTTT | CSFVSGNTIYF | 11 | TRBJ1-3 | . | TRBV29-1 | .
TGTGCCAGCAGCTTAGGGGCGGGAGCCGCTGGGGCCAACGTCCTGACTTTC | CASSLGAGAAGANVLTF | 17 | TRBJ2-6 | . | TRBV7-2 | TRBD2
TGCAGCGTTCCACGGACAGGGACGAGACTCCTGAACACTGAAGCTTTCTTT | CSVPRTGTRLLNTEAFF | 17 | TRBJ1-1 | . | TRBV29-1 | TRBD1
TGTGCCAGCAGCTTATTTGCGGGGGTTTACAATGAGCAGTTCTTC | CASSLFAGVYNEQFF | 15 | TRBJ2-1 | . | TRBV11-2 | TRBD2
TGTGCCAGCAGTCCAAGACAGGACACTGCCTACTACACCTTC | CASSPRQDTAYYTF | 14 | TRBJ1-2 | few | TRBV3-1/TRBV3-2 | .
TGTGCCAGCAATAATTCTTCAGGGTTTGCTCTTCAGCCCCAGCATTTT | CASNNSSGFALQPQHF | 16 | TRBJ1-5 | few | TRBV5-6 | .